This T cell receptor (beta chain) was profiled in a study of blood T cell repertoires in COVID-19 (dated by TCRdb to 2018 to 2020). Regarding the research as a whole: Samples from collaborators originated in the United States, Italy and Spain and spanned both the acute and convalescent phases of COVID-19. The material from the prospective study consisted of cDNA or gDNA derived from T cells, B-cell-depleted T cells, or PBMCs. Subjects who had been exposed to COVID-19, were actively infected with it, or had recovered from it provided the deeply sampled blood TCRbeta repertoires that made up the dataset. The repertoires were released in a freely available public database meant as a resource for research on the immune response to SARS-CoV-2. The samples were drawn from the first 160 participants of the ongoing ImmuneRACE study and from 1,254 subjects provided by 6 global collaborators. Sample metadata almost always included a de-identified subject ID, COVID-19 status, age in years and sex. Where available, HLA class I and class II types were obtained from metadata supplied by the sample provider rather than from assay-based typing. Overall results and qualifications from the work: Clinical and demographic metadata were provided uncurated, with the amount varying by source and participant.

TCRbeta CDR3 regions were amplified from genomic DNA using the immunoSEQ Assay, a bias-controlled multiplex PCR. Turning to the authors' computational methods: The number of nucleated cells in each sample was estimated from the amplification of reference gene primers within the assay. Sequence reads were collapsed and filtered to measure the absolute abundance of every unique TCRbeta CDR3 rearrangement. For each sample, productive Simpson clonality was calculated by taking the square root of Simpson's diversity index across productive rearrangements. TCRdb obtained this table from immuneACCESS and retained in-frame rearrangements with V and J assigned. These tables miss some clones; where compared with another copy, unresolved V genes account for less than half of the shortfall, and the remainder is unexplained. The D gene and trimming were derived from the DNA, and the V and J assignments and clone size from that table. For this sample there are 160,000 or so clones; less than 85% appear just once. The ten most abundant clones make up around 8% of the sample.

The germline ends are 8 bases apart after V is trimmed by 4 bases and J by 1 base. The CDR3 measures 14 amino acids from cysteine to phenylalanine. The read is trimmed to its CDR3 DNA, 42 bases read in frame from base 1. The germline V gene (reference sequence) sets CDR1 to SGHNT and CDR2 to YYREEE. At one collaborating source in Seattle, patients were enrolled during active infection and were followed longitudinally through the course of disease. Collaborating institutions collected whole blood in K2EDTA tubes following their own protocols. For TCRbeta analysis, collaborator samples were shipped as frozen whole blood, as isolated PBMCs, or as DNA extracted from either sample type. A remark on this clone: It has no known antigen specificity. Per-base quality was not reported, and no clone a single base away is much larger than it.

The sequenced material came from peripheral blood. The chain couples TRBV5-4 to TRBJ2-2, with the identity of the D gene unclear. The receptor comes from a woman in her sixties with COVID-19, enrolled during active disease. This receptor carries the CDR3 CASSLDLNTGELFF. The nucleotide sequence is given as TGTGCCAGCAGCCTAGACTTGAACACCGGGGAGCTGTTTTTT.